The rows below give T cell receptor beta chains drawn from one sample of a study of shared clonotypes between healthy human individuals. This table comes from immunoSEQ multiplex PCR, and its TCRdb copy is limited to in-frame clones, with some not included. The sample records nearly 2 million clones, 85% to 95% being singletons. Sequences were obtained from naive CD8+ T cells sorted from blood. These receptors were taken from a man younger than 35 in good health. CDR3s include the opening cysteine and the closing phenylalanine or tryptophan. The D gene is left open where the match is weak. Clone size is given for some rows only: seen once, a few or many times, or a class if the clone is expanded.

D gene | J gene | clone size | V gene | CDR3 DNA | CDR3 protein
TRBD1 | TRBJ1-1 | . | TRBV6-5 | TGTGCCAGCAAAGTCAGACAGGGTTTCGACACTGAAGCTTTCTTT | CASKVRQGFDTEAFF
. | TRBJ1-1 | . | TRBV25-1 | TGTGCCCCTGGGGACACTGAAGCTTTCTTT | CAPGDTEAFF
. | TRBJ2-7 | . | TRBV18 | TGTGCCAGCTCACCATCTTTCAGGGGCCCTAGCTCCTACGAGCAGTACTTC | CASSPSFRGPSSYEQYF
TRBD2 | TRBJ2-7 | . | TRBV7-6 | TGTGCCAGCAGCTCAACTAGCGGGGGCTCCTACGAGCAGTACTTC | CASSSTSGGSYEQYF
. | TRBJ1-1 | once | TRBV7-9 | TGTGCCAGCAGCTTATATTTCGGTATGAACACTGAAGCTTTCTTT | CASSLYFGMNTEAFF
. | TRBJ1-1 | . | TRBV6-5 | TGTGCCAGCAGTTACTCCGCCCAACCAGGGAACACTGAAGCTTTCTTT | CASSYSAQPGNTEAFF
. | TRBJ2-7 | . | TRBV7-9 | TGTGCCAGCAGCTCCCCAGAGGGGACCTACGAGCAGTACTTC | CASSSPEGTYEQYF
. | TRBJ1-1 | . | TRBV6-1 | TGTGCCAGCAGTGGTTATGAGGGTTACACTGAAGCTTTCTTT | CASSGYEGYTEAFF
TRBD1 | TRBJ2-7 | . | TRBV28 | TGTGCCAGCCGAAGGGGGACAGAGATCTACGAGCAGTACTTC | CASRRGTEIYEQYF
. | TRBJ2-5 | . | TRBV27 | TGTGCCAGCAGTTTATCAAAGGGTTTAGAGACCCAGTACTTC | CASSLSKGLETQYF
. | TRBJ2-1 | . | TRBV9 | TGTGCCAGCTCCGAGAGGCGGAGCGGGCAAGGCGATGAGCAGTTCTTC | CASSERRSGQGDEQFF
. | TRBJ1-6 | . | TRBV5-4 | TGTGCCAGCAGCTTGTCGGGGACCTATAATTCACCCCTCCACTTT | CASSLSGTYNSPLHF
TRBD2 | TRBJ2-5 | . | TRBV9 | TGTGCCAGCAGCGCGCTAGCGGGGGGCCCCCAAGAGACCCAGTACTTC | CASSALAGGPQETQYF
TRBD1 | TRBJ2-7 | . | TRBV10-3 | TGTGCCATCAGGACAGGGACCGGGTACGAGCAGTACTTC | CAIRTGTGYEQYF
TRBD2 | TRBJ2-1 | . | TRBV18 | TGTGCCAGCTCATCCGGGACTAGTCCCAACAATGAGCAGTTCTTC | CASSSGTSPNNEQFF
TRBD2 | TRBJ2-3 | . | TRBV27 | TGTGCCAGCAGCCGACTGCGTCGGGGGGGGGATACGCAGTATTTT | CASSRLRRGGDTQYF
TRBD1 | TRBJ1-5 | once | TRBV4-1 | TGCGCCAGCAGCCAAGGACAGGGCCCTCAGCCCCAGCATTTT | CASSQGQGPQPQHF
. | TRBJ1-1 | . | TRBV9 | TGTGCCAGCAGCGGGCAGGGGCCTGAAGCTTTCTTT | CASSGQGPEAFF
TRBD2 | TRBJ2-2 | . | TRBV7-6 | TGTGCCAGCAGCCTAAACGCCCCTGACTGGCTAGCGGGGAACACCGGGGAGCTGTTTTTT | CASSLNAPDWLAGNTGELFF
. | TRBJ2-7 | . | TRBV7-2 | TGTGCCAGCAGCTTAGAGTGGGAAGGGGAAGGGGAGCAGTACTTC | CASSLEWEGEGEQYF
. | TRBJ2-1 | . | TRBV4-1 | TGCGCCAGCAGCCCCTTGGGGGGCCCCGGGAATGAGCAGTTCTTC | CASSPLGGPGNEQFF
TRBD2 | TRBJ2-7 | . | TRBV2 | TGTGCCAGCAAGGAGGGAGCGGGAGCCTACGAGCAGTACTTC | CASKEGAGAYEQYF
. | TRBJ1-6 | . | TRBV6-5 | TGTGCCAGCAGTTGGGCCGAAGGGGAGGCACCCCTCCACTTT | CASSWAEGEAPLHF
. | TRBJ1-1 | . | TRBV5-5 | TGTGCCAGCAGCTTGGTCGGGGCACCGAACACTGAAGCTTTCTTT | CASSLVGAPNTEAFF
. | TRBJ1-5 | once | TRBV2 | TGTGCCAGCAGGAGGGGGGAGCCCCAGCATTTT | CASRRGEPQHF
. | TRBJ1-3 | . | TRBV12-1 | TGTGCCAGCAGCTTGACGGGACAGAGCTCTGGAAACACCATATATTTT | CASSLTGQSSGNTIYF
. | TRBJ2-2 | once | TRBV28 | TGTGCCAGCAGCATGGATTGGGGGCAAACCGGGGAGCTGTTTTTT | CASSMDWGQTGELFF
. | TRBJ2-7 | . | TRBV2 | TGTGCCAGCAGACCCACGGGGCTTTACGAGCAGTACTTC | CASRPTGLYEQYF
. | TRBJ2-5 | . | TRBV27 | TGTGCCAGCAGTTCGCCAGGGCAAGGGGAGACCCAGTACTTC | CASSSPGQGETQYF
. | TRBJ2-1 | . | TRBV27 | TGTGCCAGCAGTTTAGGTGCGTCAAGTCCTGAGCAGTTCTTC | CASSLGASSPEQFF
. | TRBJ1-1 | once | TRBV18 | TGTGCCAGCTCACCCACAAACACTGAAGCTTTCTTT | CASSPTNTEAFF
. | TRBJ2-1 | . | TRBV9 | TGTGCCAGCAGCCCGGCGGAGGACTACAATGAGCAGTTCTTC | CASSPAEDYNEQFF
. | TRBJ1-1 | . | TRBV30 | TGTGCCTGGAGTGCCAGACCAGGGACGGCCGCTGAAGCTTTCTTT | CAWSARPGTAAEAFF
TRBD1 | TRBJ1-1 | . | TRBV9 | TGTGCCAGCAGCGAGACCGGGACAGGGAGGACTGAAGCTTTCTTT | CASSETGTGRTEAFF
. | TRBJ1-5 | . | TRBV6-1 | TGTGCCAGAGAGGGGGTCCCGCTTCAGCCCCAGCATTTT | CAREGVPLQPQHF
. | TRBJ2-7 | . | TRBV5-4 | TGTGCCAGCAGCCCCCTAGGGGGCTACGAGCAGTACTTC | CASSPLGGYEQYF
. | TRBJ2-5 | . | TRBV7-9 | TGTGCCAGCAGCCCCCTGGAGGGATCGTACCAAGAGACCCAGTACTTC | CASSPLEGSYQETQYF
. | TRBJ2-3 | . | TRBV29-1 | TGCAGCGTCGTGGGACACTCTTCCACAGATACGCAGTATTTT | CSVVGHSSTDTQYF
. | TRBJ2-2 | . | TRBV5-4 | TGTGCCAGCAGCTTGGGGGCAGGGGCGGGGGACACCGGGGAGCTGTTTTTT | CASSLGAGAGDTGELFF
. | TRBJ2-1 | . | TRBV6-5 | TGTGCCAGCAGTTACTCGAGAACAGAGGGCTACAATGAGCAGTTCTTC | CASSYSRTEGYNEQFF
. | TRBJ1-1 | . | TRBV11-2 | TGTGCCAGCAGCTTAGATCTGGGGGCGCTGGACACTGAAGCTTTCTTT | CASSLDLGALDTEAFF
TRBD1 | TRBJ2-7 | . | TRBV6-5 | TGTGCCAGCAGACTTGACAGGGGATACGAGCAGTACTTC | CASRLDRGYEQYF
. | TRBJ2-7 | . | TRBV6-5 | TGTGCCAGCACCGGGGACGGTAACTACGAGCAGTACTTC | CASTGDGNYEQYF
. | TRBJ1-1 | . | TRBV4-1 | TGCGCCAGCAGCCAGGGGACGGTAAACACTGAAGCTTTCTTT | CASSQGTVNTEAFF
. | TRBJ2-4 | . | TRBV5-6 | TGTGCCAGCAGCCGACTAGCCAAAAACATTCAGTACTTC | CASSRLAKNIQYF
. | TRBJ1-2 | . | TRBV5-1 | TGCGCCAGCAGCTCATTCCCGGGAGCAGGGGTGGTTGATGGCTACACCTTC | CASSSFPGAGVVDGYTF
. | TRBJ1-2 | . | TRBV5-1 | TGCGCCAGCAGCTTGGAGACAGACCACTATGGCTACACCTTC | CASSLETDHYGYTF
TRBD1 | TRBJ1-1 | . | TRBV7-9 | TGTGCCAGCAGCTCACCACAGGGGTTGAACACTGAAGCTTTCTTT | CASSSPQGLNTEAFF
. | TRBJ2-7 | once | TRBV30 | TGTGCCTGGAGTGTGGGGCCGAGCTACGAGCAGTACTTC | CAWSVGPSYEQYF
TRBD1 | TRBJ2-7 | . | TRBV27 | TGTGCCAGCAGCCTCCGGGAAGGGGGCCTCTACGAGCAGTACTTC | CASSLREGGLYEQYF
TRBD2 | TRBJ2-5 | . | TRBV6-1 | TGTGCCAGCAGTGAAGTTCTAGCGGGAGGGGAAGAGACCCAGTACTTC | CASSEVLAGGEETQYF
. | TRBJ2-1 | . | TRBV4-1 | TGCGCCAGCAGCCAAACGGGGGGCATCAATGAGCAGTTCTTC | CASSQTGGINEQFF
. | TRBJ2-2 | . | TRBV7-9 | TGTGCCAGCAGCTTCCCAGGCCCGGACACCGGGGAGCTGTTTTTT | CASSFPGPDTGELFF
TRBD2 | TRBJ2-4 | . | TRBV6-6 | TGTGCCAGCACCCCGGGGGGACTAGCCAAAAACATTCAGTACTTC | CASTPGGLAKNIQYF
. | TRBJ2-1 | . | TRBV27 | TGTGCCAGCAGTATGACGGGACCCAAAAGCTCCTACAATGAGCAGTTCTTC | CASSMTGPKSSYNEQFF
. | TRBJ2-7 | . | TRBV4-1 | TGCGCCAGCAGCCAAGACCGACCAGGCCCCTACGAGCAGTACTTC | CASSQDRPGPYEQYF
. | TRBJ1-5 | . | TRBV2 | TGTGCCAGCAGTGAAGTTGGCAGGGGAAATAGCAATCAGCCCCAGCATTTT | CASSEVGRGNSNQPQHF
. | TRBJ2-7 | . | TRBV11-2 | TGTGCCAGCAGTTCCTCGGACGGGACCCCGCTTCAGTACTTC | CASSSSDGTPLQYF